The 17 T cell receptor beta chains given below trace back to one sample, sequenced in a study of cytomegalovirus exposure and HLA in healthy donors. Use of 60 Vbeta and 13 Jbeta primers characterized the PCR. Produced via immunoSEQ multiplex PCR; TCRdb's table is partial and in-frame only. Among about 140,000 clones listed, 75% to 85% were seen once. What was sequenced was PBMCs. These receptors were obtained from a male donor in good health and CMV-seronegative.

This chain connects TRBV10-3 to TRBJ1-1; D may be TRBD1 (6 bases). There are 13 residues in the CDR3. Germline V gene data show CDR1 as ENHRY and CDR2 as SYGVKD. Trimming shortened V by 8 bases and J by 5 bases, and 15 bases separated the two germline ends. Here the CDR3 DNA reads TGTGCCATCGGGGACAACTTGGGAACTGAAGCTTTCTTT. It codes for CAIGDNLGTEAFF.

The chain links TRBV27 to TRBJ2-2, with D perhaps matching TRBD2 (6 bases). The CDR3 has 12 residues. V gave up 10 bases and J gave up 4 bases, with 10 bases separating them. Germline assignment: CDR1 MNHEY and CDR2 SMNVEV (reference sequence). The CDR3 nucleotides are TGTGCCACCACTAGCTTCACCGGGGAGCTGTTTTTT. As protein: CATTSFTGELFF.

This rearrangement joins TRBV27 to TRBJ1-1; possibly TRBD1 for D (5 bases). CDR1 and CDR2 (germline): MNHEY, SMNVEV (reference sequence). V was trimmed by 6 bases and J by 1 base, leaving 6 bases between them. The CDR3 has 12 amino acids. In DNA form, the CDR3 reads TGTGCCAGCAGGGGGGGGAACACTGAAGCTTTCTTT. This encodes CASRGGNTEAFF.

This chain connects TRBV30 to TRBJ2-7; D might be TRBD2 (7 bases). The germline CDR1 and CDR2 sequences are GTSNPN and SVGIG (reference sequence). This CDR3 spans 13 amino acids. V lost 0 bases, J lost 6 bases, and 12 bases lay in between. This CDR3 is CAWSVLRGAEQYF. The CDR3 DNA sequence: TGTGCCTGGAGTGTACTCCGGGGGGCCGAGCAGTACTTC. The variable domain in full, completed from reference TRBV30 and TRBJ2-7, reads SQTIHQWPATLVQPVGSPLSLECTVEGTSNPNLYWYRQAAGRGLQLLFYSVGIGQISSEVPQNLSASRPQDRQFILSSKKLLLSDSGFYLCAWSVLRGAEQYFGPGTRLTVT.

V usage is TRBV6-1 and J usage is TRBJ2-7, with 9 bases fitting TRBD1. After removal of 0 bases from V and 3 bases from J, the junction contained 3 bases not matched to a gene. Germline V gives CDR1 MNHNS, CDR2 SASEGT. This CDR3 comprises 15 residues. CDR3: CASSEAETGGYEQYF. The DNA of the CDR3 is TGTGCCAGCAGTGAAGCCGAGACAGGGGGCTACGAGCAGTACTTC.

V and J are TRBV15 and TRBJ1-1; D is undetermined. With 1 base removed from V and 1 base from J, the gap between germline ends came to 7 bases. Germline loops: CDR1 LNHNV, CDR2 YYDKDF (reference sequence). The CDR3 runs 14 residues. The CDR3 spells CATSRGGENTEAFF. Here the CDR3 DNA reads TGTGCCACCAGCAGAGGCGGGGAGAACACTGAAGCTTTCTTT.

This sequence joins TRBV18 and TRBJ2-5, with a weak D call TRBD1 (6 bases). This CDR3 has 13 residues. V was pared by 5 bases and J by 4 bases, with 11 bases between. CDR1 and CDR2 (germline): KGHSH, LQKENI. As DNA, the CDR3 is TGTGCCAGCTCAACCACAGGGCTAGAGACCCAGTACTTC. It encodes CASSTTGLETQYF.

The chain has TRBV9 and TRBJ2-3, with 11 bases identical to TRBD2. V trimming: 0 bases; J trimming: 1 base; junction bases outside the gene matches: 1. The CDR3 length is 16 residues. CDR1 is SGDLS, CDR2 YYNGEE, per germline. CDR3: CASSVGLAGRTDTQYF. The CDR3 DNA is TGTGCCAGCAGCGTAGGACTAGCGGGACGCACAGATACGCAGTATTTT.

The V gene is TRBV11-2, the J gene TRBJ1-6; D may be TRBD1 (6 bases). The germline V and J ends were trimmed by 0 bases and 6 bases, with 12 bases remaining between them. The germline CDR1 and CDR2 sequences are SGHAT and FQNNGV. The CDR3 is made up of 16 amino acids. The CDR3 loop reads CASSLEAGASNSPLHF. CDR3 DNA sequence: TGTGCCAGCAGCTTAGAAGCGGGGGCATCTAATTCACCCCTCCACTTT. The full variable domain, in which reference TRBV11-2 and TRBJ1-6 provide the parts outside the CDR3, is EAGVAQSPRYKIIEKRQSVAFWCNPISGHATLYWYQQILGQGPKLLIQFQNNGVVDDSQLPKDRFSAERLKGVDSTLKIQPAKLEDSAVYLCASSLEAGASNSPLHFGNGTRLTVT.

This chain connects TRBV9 to TRBJ2-1; 9 bases fit TRBD1. V trimming: 0 bases; J trimming: 4 bases; junction bases outside the gene matches: 2. The CDR3 is made up of 15 amino acids. Germline V gene sequence: CDR1 SGDLS, CDR2 YYNGEE. The DNA of the CDR3 is TGTGCCAGCAGCGTAGCGGGACAGGGTTACAATGAGCAGTTCTTC. Amino acids: CASSVAGQGYNEQFF.

The chain is built from TRBV16 and TRBJ2-2; weak D call: TRBD2 (5 bases). V was cut by 1 base and J by 4 bases, with 10 bases left in between. The CDR3 contains 15 residues. Germline values: CDR1 KGHSY, CDR2 FQNENV. CDR3 residues: CASSQYVGSTGELFF. As DNA, the CDR3 is TGTGCCAGCAGCCAATATGTGGGGAGCACCGGGGAGCTGTTTTTT. The variable domain in full, with the rest retrieved from reference TRBV16 and TRBJ2-2, is GEEVAQTPKHLVRGEGQKAKLYCAPIKGHSYVFWYQQVLKNEFKFLISFQNENVFDETGMPKERFSAKCLPNSPCSLEIQATKLEDSAVYFCASSQYVGSTGELFFGEGSRLTVL.

J is TRBJ1-1 and V is TRBV14, with a tentative D call TRBD1 (6 bases). CDR1 SGHDN and CDR2 FVKESK come from the germline V gene. Trimming removed 1 base from V and 0 bases from J, with 18 bases in between. The CDR3 covers 18 residues. In DNA form, the CDR3 reads TGTGCCAGCAGCCAAGCACGGCGGGCCGAGGGGGTGAACACTGAAGCTTTCTTT. This gives the protein CASSQARRAEGVNTEAFF.

The rearrangement uses TRBV7-6 and TRBJ1-4; possibly TRBD1 for D (5 bases). The length of the CDR3 is 16 residues. Trimming removed 5 bases from V and 3 bases from J, with 16 bases in between. The germline CDR1 and CDR2 sequences are SGHVS and FNYEAQ. The CDR3 nucleotides read TGTGCCAGCAGCCCTCAAGTGGCAGGGCCTAATGAAAAACTGTTTTTT. Its translation is CASSPQVAGPNEKLFF.

This sequence joins TRBV2 and TRBJ2-7; 10 positions agree with TRBD1. This CDR3 has 15 amino acids. The V gene end was trimmed by 5 bases and the J gene end by 5 bases; junction bases not matched to a gene: 9. Germline V gene lookup returns CDR1 SNHLY and CDR2 FYNNEI. CDR3 sequence reads: CASSHRQGAFHEQYF. Written as DNA, the CDR3 is TGTGCCAGCAGTCACCGACAGGGGGCGTTCCACGAGCAGTACTTC.

The gene calls are TRBV29-1 and TRBJ1-4; TRBD1 aligns across 9 bases. J gave up 5 bases and V 0 bases, and 10 bases lay outside the gene matches. The V gene's germline CDR1 is SQVTM and CDR2 ANQGSEA. This CDR3 comprises 17 residues. CDR3 in DNA: TGCAGCGTTGAAGATCCCACCCGGGACAGGGAGAATGAAAAACTGTTTTTT. Its protein is CSVEDPTRDRENEKLFF.

V and J are TRBV7-8 and TRBJ1-6; 11 positions agree with TRBD1. CDR3 length: 16 amino acids. V shed 0 bases, J shed 9 bases, and the junction held 4 bases outside the gene matches. Germline V gene sequence: CDR1 SGHVS, CDR2 FQNEAQ. CDR3 amino acids: CASSLADRGLSSPLHF. The CDR3 nucleotides read TGTGCCAGCAGCTTAGCGGACAGGGGGCTTAGTTCACCCCTCCACTTT. The entire variable domain, with the rest obtained from reference TRBV7-8 and TRBJ1-6, is as follows: GAGVSQSPRYKVAKRGQDVALRCDPISGHVSLFWYQQALGQGPEFLTYFQNEAQLDKSGLPSDRFFAERPEGSVSTLKIQRTQQEDSAVYLCASSLADRGLSSPLHFGNGTRLTVT.

The CDR3 bases are TGCGCCAGCAGCCAAGTAAGAATCCCCGGGACTAGCGGGGGTAGCTCCTACAATGAGCAGTTCTTC. Its translation: CASSQVRIPGTSGGSSYNEQFF. V usage is TRBV4-1 and J usage is TRBJ2-1, with TRBD2 matching 14 bases. The CDR3 covers 22 residues. V lost 1 base, J lost 0 bases, and 14 bases stayed unmatched. The germline V gene encodes CDR1 MGHRA and CDR2 YSYEKL.